The 9 T cell receptor beta chains listed next were all sequenced from one sample in a study of cytomegalovirus exposure and HLA in healthy donors. PCR employed 60 Vbeta and 13 Jbeta primers. Assay used: immunoSEQ multiplex PCR; TCRdb lists only in-frame clones, some missing. The sample lists about 94,000 clones, roughly three fifths occurring once. The specimen sequenced was PBMCs. These receptors all come from a man aged 25 to 40 in good health and CMV-seronegative.

The rearrangement links TRBV14 to TRBJ1-2; perhaps TRBD1 as D (5 bases). Trimming removed 1 base from V and 9 bases from J, with 15 bases in between. Germline assignment: CDR1 SGHDN and CDR2 FVKESK. The CDR3 runs 14 residues. The CDR3 is CASSQGRQGNSYTF. In nucleotides, the CDR3 is TGTGCCAGCAGCCAAGGAAGGCAGGGTAATAGCTACACCTTC.

The chain joins TRBV10-3 to TRBJ2-7, with D possibly matching TRBD2 (5 bases). This CDR3 has 13 amino acids. Per the germline V gene, CDR1 is ENHRY and CDR2 is SYGVKD. Trimming removed 3 bases from V and 4 bases from J, with 10 bases in between. The CDR3 region has the DNA TGTGCCATCAGTGACGAGACTACATACGAGCAGTACTTC. The encoded protein is CAISDETTYEQYF.

The chain is built from TRBV2 and TRBJ2-1; 9 bases fit TRBD1. V gave up 10 bases and J gave up 5 bases; unmatched junction bases: 3. Germline CDR1 is SNHLY and CDR2 is FYNNEI. This CDR3 has 12 amino acids. In DNA, the CDR3 is TGTGCCATACGGACAGGGGACAATGAGCAGTTCTTC. Its translation: CAIRTGDNEQFF.

Concerning this clone itself: The same CDR3 arises from other DNA sequences in this sample as well. The rearrangement joins TRBV11-2 to TRBJ2-3, with D possibly TRBD2 on 5 matching bases. This CDR3 region has 16 residues. V gave up 1 base and J gave up 2 bases, with 13 bases separating them. The germline V gene has CDR1 SGHAT and CDR2 FQNNGV. The CDR3 DNA reads TGTGCCAGCAGCTTAGCGGGATTAAGTTACACAGATACGCAGTATTTT. It encodes CASSLAGLSYTDTQYF.

The chain has TRBV5-8 and TRBJ2-1, with D possibly being TRBD1 (5 bases). The CDR3 sequence is 15 residues long. Per germline, CDR1 SGHTS and CDR2 YDEGEE. With 2 bases removed from V and 3 bases from J, the gap between germline ends came to 12 bases. CDR3 DNA: TGTGCCAGCAGCTTTGGGCAGGGAAGCTACAATGAGCAGTTCTTC. It encodes CASSFGQGSYNEQFF.

J is TRBJ2-5 and V is TRBV25-1; D remains unclear. The J call may be in error: the DNA end matches TRBJ2-7 better. The CDR3 extends over 15 amino acids. CDR1 and CDR2 from the germline V gene are MGHDK and SYGVNS. Here the CDR3 reads CASSEGGRKNSEQYF. As DNA, the CDR3 is TGTGCCAGCAGTGAAGGCGGCAGGAAAAATAGCGAGCAGTACTTC.

For this clone: A junction end diverges from the germline sequence, so it may reflect a read error. J is TRBJ2-7 and V is TRBV7-9; 12 positions match TRBD2. The CDR3 covers 15 residues. Germline CDR1 and CDR2: SEHNR and FQNEAQ (reference sequence). Here the CDR3 reads CSSSHGLAGSYEQYF. DNA for the CDR3: TGTTCCAGCAGTCATGGACTAGCGGGATCTTACGAGCAGTACTTC.

The chain is built from TRBV6-1 and TRBJ1-5; D might be TRBD1 (6 bases). Germline assignment: CDR1 MNHNS and CDR2 SASEGT. This CDR3 comprises 15 residues. V was shortened by 3 bases and J by 3 bases, with 12 bases between the two germline ends. The CDR3 spells CASSESGTNNQPQHF. For the CDR3, the DNA is TGTGCCAGCAGTGAGAGCGGGACAAACAATCAGCCCCAGCATTTT.

The chain joins TRBV14 to TRBJ2-1; 8 positions agree with TRBD2. CDR3 size: 17 residues. V lost 3 bases and J lost 7; bases outside the gene matches: 14. CDR1 is SGHDN and CDR2 is FVKESK in the germline V gene. CDR3: CASSHIGRAFGRNEQFF. In nucleotides, the CDR3 is TGTGCCAGCAGCCATATCGGGAGGGCCTTTGGGAGGAATGAGCAGTTCTTC.